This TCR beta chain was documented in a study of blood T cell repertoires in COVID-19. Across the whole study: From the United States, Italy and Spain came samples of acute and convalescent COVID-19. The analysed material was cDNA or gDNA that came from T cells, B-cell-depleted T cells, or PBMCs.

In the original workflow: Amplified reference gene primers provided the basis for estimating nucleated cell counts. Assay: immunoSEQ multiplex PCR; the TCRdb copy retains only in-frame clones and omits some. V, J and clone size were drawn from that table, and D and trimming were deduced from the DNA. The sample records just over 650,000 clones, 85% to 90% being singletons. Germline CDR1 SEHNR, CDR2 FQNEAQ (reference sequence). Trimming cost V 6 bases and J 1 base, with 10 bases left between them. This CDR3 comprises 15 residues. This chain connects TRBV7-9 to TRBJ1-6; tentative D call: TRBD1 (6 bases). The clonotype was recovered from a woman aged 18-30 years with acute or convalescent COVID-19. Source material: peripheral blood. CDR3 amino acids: CASSSTGSYNSPLHF. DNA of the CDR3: TGTGCCAGCAGTTCTACAGGGTCCTATAATTCACCCCTCCACTTT.